One T cell receptor beta chain is described in this entry. Antigen: not known. Noted time point: cycle 4 day 1 (C4D1), after more than five weeks of nivolumab. Every patient experienced relapse after autologous stem cell transplantation, and brentuximab vedotin exposure varied. The data originate from a study of PD-1 blockade in classical Hodgkin lymphoma. Study overall: Each patient was given nivolumab 3 mg/kg through a vein every 2 weeks.

Trimming cost V 0 bases and J 7 bases; bases outside gene matches: 5. The CDR3 is 15 amino acids. Germline lookup yields CDR1 SGHNT and CDR2 YYREEE (reference sequence). Sequencing was performed with immunoSEQ multiplex PCR; in TCRdb, only in-frame clones are kept and a portion is missing. Among 23,000 or so clones listed, roughly 80% were seen once. Study-level findings and limits: Similar baseline diversity was found in complete responders and newly diagnosed patients.

The sequences come from peripheral blood mononuclear cells (PBMCs), collected before the fourth cycle of nivolumab. The chain is built from TRBV5-4 and TRBJ2-2; 8 bases match TRBD1. This TCR was recovered from a human donor with classical Hodgkin lymphoma. CDR3 nucleotide sequence: TGTGCCAGCAGCTTGGGGCAGGGGGCAGACGGGGAGCTGTTTTTT. As protein: CASSLGQGADGELFF.